This T cell receptor beta chain came from a study of T cell responses to AZD1222 COVID-19 vaccine. The study, taken as a whole, reports: A reported finding is that nearly half of spike-specific TCRs target unmutated variant regions. Two AZD1222 administrations were followed by greater Spike-specific TCR breadth and depth.

Data came from immunoSEQ multiplex PCR; TCRdb stores just in-frame clones and leaves some out. Among 66,000 or so clones listed, about 88% were seen once. Note on this clone: Its antigen remains unknown.

The CDR3 sequence is 13 residues long. The germline V and J ends were trimmed by 5 bases and 4 bases, with 11 bases remaining between them. CDR1 is LNHDA and CDR2 is SQIVND in the germline V gene (reference sequence). Here the sequenced sample was peripheral blood, taken on day 0 of AZD1222 vaccination. The clonotype was recovered from an adult in good health. The J gene is TRBJ1-1, the V gene TRBV19; D is perhaps TRBD1 (5 bases). This CDR3 reads CASSGAGVTEAFF. Written as DNA, the CDR3 is TGTGCCAGTAGTGGGGCGGGGGTCACTGAAGCTTTCTTT.